This T cell receptor beta chain derives from a study of tumor-infiltrating lymphocytes in primary liver carcinoma. Looking at the study overall: Primary liver carcinomas in the patients were surgically resected. Findings and limits, study-wide: Tumors and blood were compared for top-250-clone fraction, and tumors had the significantly higher value (p = 0.039).

The V segment lost 5 bases and the J segment 6 bases; nucleotides outside the gene matches: 7. Per the germline V gene, CDR1 is MNHEY and CDR2 is SVGAGI. The CDR3 extends over 13 amino acids. Extraction also yielded germline DNA, while blood RNA was obtained from unsorted whole blood. As regards this clonotype: No antigen is known for it. This may stem from a read error, because a much larger clone lies one nucleotide away.

From roughly 500 ng total RNA, TCR beta cDNA was generated with a primer in the constant region. Libraries of TCR beta came from three nested multiplex PCR rounds with slightly modified ARM-PCR. Amplification in the first two PCR rounds was performed using TRBV1-TRBV30 forward primers and a C-beta reverse primer for approximately 10 cycles each. TCRdb redid the calling of the multiplex PCR reads with MiXCR, one entry per CDR3 protein. The table records about 320,000 distinct CDR3 sequences, more than 55% of them present only once. Material: peripheral blood. The clonotype originates from a woman in her thirties with primary liver carcinoma and hepatitis B virus infection. This sequence joins TRBV6-5 and TRBJ2-7, with 7 bases that match TRBD1. CDR3 coding DNA: TGTGCCAGCAGTCAGGGACAGAGCTGCGAGCAGTACTTC. Translated, it gives CASSQGQSCEQYF.